This TCR beta chain was recorded in a study of OX40 agonist ivuxolimab in advanced cancers. Notes on the research overall: Ivuxolimab was a fully human IgG2 agonistic monoclonal antibody targeting the costimulatory receptor OX40 (CD134). Intravenous ivuxolimab was administered to patients every 2 weeks at six dose levels: 0.01, 0.1, 0.3, 1.5, 3 and 10 mg/kg. Of the roughly 50 dose-escalation patients, hepatocellular carcinoma was present in approximately 20, melanoma in roughly 15, renal cell carcinoma in 9 and head and neck cancer in 9. The dose-escalation cohort was 80% to 90% male with a mean age of roughly 62 years, ranging from roughly 20 to 80. Patients were allowed to have had prior anti-PD-1, anti-PD-L1 or anti-CTLA-4 therapy, and approximately 43% of the dose-escalation patients had previously received checkpoint inhibitors. Three dose-escalation patients achieved partial responses, one with hepatocellular carcinoma and two with cutaneous melanoma. The point of sequencing TCRbeta in the periphery was to test whether ivuxolimab changed TCR sequence diversity and drove clonal T-cell expansion. The paper describes the monotherapy dose-escalation part (N ≈ 50 patients) of the phase I trial of ivuxolimab.

Summary of the overall study and its limitations: On average, CD8+ T cells showed more expanded clones than CD4+ T cells after ivuxolimab. Partial responders in the 0.1-3.0 mg/kg groups had among the lowest normalized peripheral clonal expansion, especially among CD8+ T cells. The antigen specificity of the clonally expanded peripheral T cells was not determined. At doses of 0.1 to 3.0 mg/kg, clonal expansion of both CD4+ and CD8+ blood T cells was observed from baseline to week 6. Low levels of normalized T-cell clonal expansion were also shown by some nonresponding patients.

Genomic DNA was isolated from the sorted cells so that the TCRbeta CDR3 region could be sequenced. The immunoSEQ Assay was used for sequencing of TCRbeta CDR3 regions. TCRdb obtained this table from immuneACCESS and retained in-frame rearrangements with V and J assigned. These tables miss some clones; where compared with another copy, unresolved V genes account for less than half of the shortfall, and the remainder is unexplained. Recorded for this sample are about 110,000 clones; more than 85% of them occurred a single time. Around 0.61% of the sample is taken by the ten largest. The germline V gene gives CDR1 as ENHRY and CDR2 as SYGVKD. V is clipped by 3 bases and J by 2 bases, and the sequence between their germline boundaries is 10 bases long. The CDR3 runs 14 amino acids, cysteine and phenylalanine included. The only DNA kept is the CDR3, 42 bases in frame from the first base. On this clone itself: Its antigen is unknown. The input lacks base qualities; no much larger clone sits a single base away.

Patients with autoimmune disease history or receiving systemic immunosuppression were excluded from the trial. In every dose cohort, peripheral blood was drawn for TCR sequencing at baseline, cycle 4 day 1, and cycle 7 day 1. The samples were drawn from a first-in-human, open-label, multicenter phase I dose-escalation trial of ivuxolimab. Adults with locally advanced or metastatic melanoma, renal cell, hepatocellular, or head and neck squamous cell carcinoma were enrolled in the trial. CD4+ and CD8+ T cells were sorted separately from peripheral blood before TCR sequencing. The rearranged chain carries TRBV10-3 and TRBJ1-2; too little of a D gene remains to name it. This specimen was CD4+ or CD8+ T cells sorted from blood, taken in a trial of the OX40 agonist ivuxolimab. The TCR was taken from an adult with an advanced solid tumor such as melanoma, head and neck, liver or kidney cancer. The CDR3 region: CAISEGLGNYGYTF. In nucleotides, the sequence is TGTGCCATCAGTGAAGGGCTGGGAAACTATGGCTACACCTTC.